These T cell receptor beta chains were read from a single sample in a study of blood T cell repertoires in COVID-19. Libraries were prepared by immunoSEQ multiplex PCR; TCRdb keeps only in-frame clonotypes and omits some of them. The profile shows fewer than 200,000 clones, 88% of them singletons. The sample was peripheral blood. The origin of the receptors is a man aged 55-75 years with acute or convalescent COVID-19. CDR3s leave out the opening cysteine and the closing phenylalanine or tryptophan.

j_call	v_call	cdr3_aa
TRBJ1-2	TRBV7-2	ASSLPPWRAGSGSHGYT
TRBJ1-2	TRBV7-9	ASEQNYGYT
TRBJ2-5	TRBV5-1	ASSLAGQGSGETQY
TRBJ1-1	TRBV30	AWSDPAGGEAF
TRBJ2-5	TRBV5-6	ASSAWGGSGETQY
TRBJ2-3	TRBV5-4	ASSLNRGRDTQY
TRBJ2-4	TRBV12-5	ASSREAKNIQY
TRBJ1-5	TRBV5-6	ASSFGVGQPQH
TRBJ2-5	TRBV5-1	ASSFGTRQETQY
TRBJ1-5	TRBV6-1	ASTKRGDGNQPQH
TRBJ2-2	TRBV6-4	ASSGTSGSTGELF